This T cell receptor beta chain came from a study of blood T cell repertoires in COVID-19. Overall study context: Spain, Italy and the United States supplied samples that represented acute and convalescent COVID-19. The analysed material was cDNA or gDNA that came from T cells, B-cell-depleted T cells, or PBMCs.

As originally analysed: Cell counts per sample came from amplifying reference gene primers. TCRdb's copy holds only in-frame clones and misses some; the assay was immunoSEQ multiplex PCR. V and J calls and clone size come straight from that table; D and trimming were deduced from the DNA. The sample contains about 58,000 clones, around 91% of which appear only once. There are 15 residues in the CDR3. V lost 3 bases to trimming and J lost 4 bases, with 15 bases between them. CDR1 and CDR2 (germline): KGHSH, LQKENI. The sequence came from a man in his 60s with active COVID-19. The rearrangement joins TRBV18 to TRBJ2-5; TRBD1 is a possible D gene (6 bases). Sequencing was carried out using peripheral blood. CDR3 protein: CASSPRDRTSETQYF. CDR3 DNA sequence: TGTGCCAGCTCACCGCGCGACAGGACGTCAGAGACCCAGTACTTC.